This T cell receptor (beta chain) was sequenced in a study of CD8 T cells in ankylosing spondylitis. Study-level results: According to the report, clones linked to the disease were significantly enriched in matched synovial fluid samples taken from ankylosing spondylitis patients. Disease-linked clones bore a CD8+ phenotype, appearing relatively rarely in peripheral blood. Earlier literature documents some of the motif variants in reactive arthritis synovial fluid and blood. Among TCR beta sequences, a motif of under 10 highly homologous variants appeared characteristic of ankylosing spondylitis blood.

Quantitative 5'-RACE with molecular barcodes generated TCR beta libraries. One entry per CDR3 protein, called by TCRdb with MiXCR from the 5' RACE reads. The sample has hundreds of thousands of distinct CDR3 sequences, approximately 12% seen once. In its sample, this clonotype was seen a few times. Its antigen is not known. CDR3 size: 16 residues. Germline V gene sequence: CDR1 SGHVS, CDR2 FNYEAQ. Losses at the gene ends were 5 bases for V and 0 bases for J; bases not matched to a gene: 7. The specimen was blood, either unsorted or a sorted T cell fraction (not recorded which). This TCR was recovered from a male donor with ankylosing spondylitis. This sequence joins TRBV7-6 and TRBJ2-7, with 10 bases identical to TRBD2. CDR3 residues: CASSRGTSVPSYEQYF. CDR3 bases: TGTGCCAGCAGCCGGGGGACTAGCGTTCCCTCCTACGAGCAGTACTTC.